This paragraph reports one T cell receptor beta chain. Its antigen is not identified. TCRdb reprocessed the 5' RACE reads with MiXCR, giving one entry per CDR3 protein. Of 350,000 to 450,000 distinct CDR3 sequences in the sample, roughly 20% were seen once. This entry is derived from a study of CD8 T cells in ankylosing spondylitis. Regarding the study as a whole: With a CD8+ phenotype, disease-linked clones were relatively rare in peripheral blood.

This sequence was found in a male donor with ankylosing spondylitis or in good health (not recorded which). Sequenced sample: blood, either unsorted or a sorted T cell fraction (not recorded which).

The CDR3 is CATSASASGGLRETQYF. CDR3 nucleotides: TGTGCCACCAGTGCGTCGGCTAGCGGGGGCCTTCGAGAGACCCAGTACTTC. The chain joins TRBV24-1 to TRBJ2-5, with 10 bases aligning to TRBD2. Germline V CDR1 and CDR2: KGHDR, SFDVKD. The CDR3 is 17 amino acids. V lost 5 bases and J lost 4; bases outside the gene matches: 12.